One T cell receptor beta chain is described in this entry. The antigen it binds to is not known. No qualities accompany the bases; no much larger clone lies one base away. The record originates from a study of control samples from healthy donors and cancer patients (dated by TCRdb to the early 2020s). Relative to germline, V is 3 bases shorter and J is 3 bases shorter, with 6 bases between their ends. Spanning cysteine to phenylalanine, the CDR3 consists of 12 amino acids. CDR3 DNA only is kept here, 36 bases in frame from base 1. CDR1 and CDR2, per the germline V gene, are SGDLS and YYNGEE. Receptor libraries were prepared by the immunoSEQ multiplex PCR assay. Sourced from immuneACCESS, this table was stored by TCRdb with only in-frame sequences that have V and J called. A share of the clones is absent; for the studies checked, an unresolved V gene accounts for under half, and the remainder has no known explanation. The sample has 150,000 to 200,000 clones on record, 90% of them singletons. The top ten clonotypes cover over 1.1% of the sample.

The TCR originated in a woman between 50 and 59 years old in good health. Material: blood. The chain was built from TRBV9 and TRBJ1-2; the D segment cannot be called with confidence. In nucleotide form, the sequence is TGTGCCAGCAGCGCCGCCGACTATGGCTACACCTTC. This encodes CASSAADYGYTF.